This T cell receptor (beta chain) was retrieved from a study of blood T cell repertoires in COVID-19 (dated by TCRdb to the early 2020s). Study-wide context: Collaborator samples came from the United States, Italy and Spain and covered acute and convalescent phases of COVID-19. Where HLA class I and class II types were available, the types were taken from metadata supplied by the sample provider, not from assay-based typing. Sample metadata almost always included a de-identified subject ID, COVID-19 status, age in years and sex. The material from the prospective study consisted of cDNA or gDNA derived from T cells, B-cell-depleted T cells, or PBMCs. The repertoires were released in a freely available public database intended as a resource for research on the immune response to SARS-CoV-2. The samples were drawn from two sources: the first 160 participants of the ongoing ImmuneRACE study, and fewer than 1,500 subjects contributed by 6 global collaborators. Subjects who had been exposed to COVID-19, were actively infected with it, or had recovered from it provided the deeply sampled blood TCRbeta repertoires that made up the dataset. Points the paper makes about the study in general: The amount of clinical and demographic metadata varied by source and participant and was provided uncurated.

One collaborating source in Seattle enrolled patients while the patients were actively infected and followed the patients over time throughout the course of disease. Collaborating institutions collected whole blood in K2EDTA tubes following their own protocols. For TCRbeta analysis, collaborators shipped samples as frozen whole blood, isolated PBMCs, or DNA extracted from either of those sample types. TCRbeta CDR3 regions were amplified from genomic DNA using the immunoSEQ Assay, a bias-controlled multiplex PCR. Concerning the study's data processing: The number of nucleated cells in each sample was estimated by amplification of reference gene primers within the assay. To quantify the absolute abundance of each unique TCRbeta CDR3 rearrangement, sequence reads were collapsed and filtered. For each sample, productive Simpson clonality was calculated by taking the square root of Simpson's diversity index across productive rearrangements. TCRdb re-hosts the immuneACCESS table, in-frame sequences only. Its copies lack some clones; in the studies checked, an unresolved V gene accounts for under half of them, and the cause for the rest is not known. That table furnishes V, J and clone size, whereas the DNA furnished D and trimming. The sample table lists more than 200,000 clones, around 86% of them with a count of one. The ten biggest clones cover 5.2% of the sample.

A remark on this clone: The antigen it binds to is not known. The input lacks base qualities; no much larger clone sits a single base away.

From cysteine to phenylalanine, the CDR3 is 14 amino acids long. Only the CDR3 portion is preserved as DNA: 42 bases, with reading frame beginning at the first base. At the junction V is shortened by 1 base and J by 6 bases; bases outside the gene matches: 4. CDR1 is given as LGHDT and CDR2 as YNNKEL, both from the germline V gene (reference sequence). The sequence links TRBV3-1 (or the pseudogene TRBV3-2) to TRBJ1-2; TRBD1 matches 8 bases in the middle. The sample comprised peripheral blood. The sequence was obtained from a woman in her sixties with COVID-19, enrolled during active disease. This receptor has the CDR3 CASSQAAGGNGYTF. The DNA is TGTGCCAGCAGCCAAGCGGCAGGGGGCAATGGCTACACCTTC.